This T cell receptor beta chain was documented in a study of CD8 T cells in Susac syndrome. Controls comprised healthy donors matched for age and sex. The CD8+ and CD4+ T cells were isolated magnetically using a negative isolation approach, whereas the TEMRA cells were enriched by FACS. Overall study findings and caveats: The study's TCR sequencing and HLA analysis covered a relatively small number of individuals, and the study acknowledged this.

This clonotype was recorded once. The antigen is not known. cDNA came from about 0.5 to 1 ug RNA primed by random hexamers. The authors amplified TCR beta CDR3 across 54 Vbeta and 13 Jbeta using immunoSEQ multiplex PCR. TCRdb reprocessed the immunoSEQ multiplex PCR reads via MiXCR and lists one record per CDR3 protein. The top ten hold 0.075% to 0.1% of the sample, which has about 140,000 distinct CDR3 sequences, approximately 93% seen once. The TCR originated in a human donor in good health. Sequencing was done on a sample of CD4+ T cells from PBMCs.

CDR3 in DNA: TGTGCCAGCAGCCCCCGAGGGGGGAGTCAGCCCCAGCATTTT. Its protein is CASSPRGGSQPQHF. The gene calls are TRBV7-8 and TRBJ1-5; D is possibly TRBD1 (6 bases). The V end was cut by 5 bases, the J end by 6 bases, with 14 bases between. CDR3 length equals 14 residues. Germline V CDR1 and CDR2: SGHVS, FQNEAQ.